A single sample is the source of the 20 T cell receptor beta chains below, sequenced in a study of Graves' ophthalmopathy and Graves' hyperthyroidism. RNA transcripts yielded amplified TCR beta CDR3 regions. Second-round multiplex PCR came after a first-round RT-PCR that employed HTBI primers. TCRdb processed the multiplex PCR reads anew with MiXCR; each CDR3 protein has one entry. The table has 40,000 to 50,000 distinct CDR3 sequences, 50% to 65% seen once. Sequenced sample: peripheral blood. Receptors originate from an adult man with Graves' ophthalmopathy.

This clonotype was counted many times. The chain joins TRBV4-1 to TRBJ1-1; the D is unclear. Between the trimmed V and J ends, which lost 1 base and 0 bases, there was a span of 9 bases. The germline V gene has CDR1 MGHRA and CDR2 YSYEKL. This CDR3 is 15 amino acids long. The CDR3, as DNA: TGCGCCAGCAGCCAAGGTTTCCGGATGAACACTGAAGCTTTCTTT. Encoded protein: CASSQGFRMNTEAFF.

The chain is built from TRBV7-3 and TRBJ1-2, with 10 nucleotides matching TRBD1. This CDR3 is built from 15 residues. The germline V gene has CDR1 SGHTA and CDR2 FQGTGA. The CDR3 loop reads CARDPLGQGVIGYTF. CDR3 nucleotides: TGTGCTAGAGATCCCCTAGGACAGGGGGTGATCGGCTACACCTTC. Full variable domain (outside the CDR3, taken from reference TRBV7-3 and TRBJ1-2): GAGVSQTPSNKVTEKGKYVELRCDPISGHTALYWYRQSLGQGPEFLIYFQGTGAADDSGLPNDRFFAVRPEGSVSTLKIQRTERGDSAVYLCARDPLGQGVIGYTFGSGTRLTVV.

Here the CDR3 reads CASSPPYPDREDNSPLHF. CDR3 DNA: TGTGCCAGCTCACCCCCTTACCCAGACAGGGAGGATAATTCACCCCTCCACTTT. V usage is TRBV18 and J usage is TRBJ1-6; 7 positions agree with TRBD1. CDR1 and CDR2 from the germline V gene are KGHSH and LQKENI. The CDR3 contains 18 residues. With V trimmed by 3 bases and J by 5 bases, 13 bases remained unmatched.

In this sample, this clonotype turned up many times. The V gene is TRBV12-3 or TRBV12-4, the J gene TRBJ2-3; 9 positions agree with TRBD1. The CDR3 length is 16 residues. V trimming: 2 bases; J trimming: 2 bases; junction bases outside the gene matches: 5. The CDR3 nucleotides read TGTGCCAGCAGTTTACTCGACAGGGGGGACACAGATACGCAGTATTTT. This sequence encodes CASSLLDRGDTDTQYF.

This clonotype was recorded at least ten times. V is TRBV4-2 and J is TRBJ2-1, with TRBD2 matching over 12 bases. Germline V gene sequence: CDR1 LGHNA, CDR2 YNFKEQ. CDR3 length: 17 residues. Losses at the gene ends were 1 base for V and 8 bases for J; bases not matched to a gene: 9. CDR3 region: CASSQVASGGALYEQFF. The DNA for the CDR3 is TGTGCCAGCAGCCAAGTGGCTAGCGGGGGGGCACTCTATGAGCAGTTCTTC.

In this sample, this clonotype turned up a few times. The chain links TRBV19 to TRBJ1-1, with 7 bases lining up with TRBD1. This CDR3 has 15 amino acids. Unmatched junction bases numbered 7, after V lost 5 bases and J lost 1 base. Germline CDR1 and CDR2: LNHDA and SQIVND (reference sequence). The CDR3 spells CASSSGQFSNTEAFF. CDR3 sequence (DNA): TGTGCCAGTAGTTCGGGACAGTTCTCGAACACTGAAGCTTTCTTT.

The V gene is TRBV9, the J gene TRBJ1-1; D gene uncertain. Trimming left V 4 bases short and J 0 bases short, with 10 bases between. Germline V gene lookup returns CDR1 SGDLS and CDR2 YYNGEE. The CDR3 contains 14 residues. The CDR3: CASSPPDLNTEAFF. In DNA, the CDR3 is TGTGCCAGCAGCCCACCGGACCTGAACACTGAAGCTTTCTTT.

The CDR3 region is CASSLFGELFF. In DNA, the CDR3 is TGTGCCAGCAGCTTATTCGGGGAGCTGTTTTTT. The chain has TRBV6-5 and TRBJ2-2; D remains ambiguous. With 6 bases removed from V and 7 bases from J, the gap between germline ends came to 6 bases. Germline V gives CDR1 MNHEY, CDR2 SVGAGI. This CDR3 is 11 amino acids long.

CDR3: CSVLGQGNTEAFF. The CDR3 bases are TGCAGTGTCCTAGGACAGGGGAACACTGAAGCTTTCTTT. V usage is TRBV20-1 and J usage is TRBJ1-1; 8 bases align to TRBD1. Germline CDR1 reads DFQATT; CDR2 reads SNEGSKA (reference sequence). This CDR3 spans 13 amino acids. V shed 7 bases, J shed 1 base, and the junction held 5 bases outside the gene matches.

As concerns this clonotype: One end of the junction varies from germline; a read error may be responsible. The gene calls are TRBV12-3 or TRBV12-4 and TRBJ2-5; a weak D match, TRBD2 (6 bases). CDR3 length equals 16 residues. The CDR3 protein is CASSGGTGGYQEAQYF. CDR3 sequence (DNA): TGTGCCAGCAGTGGCGGGACTGGCGGGTACCAAGAGGCCCAGTACTTC.

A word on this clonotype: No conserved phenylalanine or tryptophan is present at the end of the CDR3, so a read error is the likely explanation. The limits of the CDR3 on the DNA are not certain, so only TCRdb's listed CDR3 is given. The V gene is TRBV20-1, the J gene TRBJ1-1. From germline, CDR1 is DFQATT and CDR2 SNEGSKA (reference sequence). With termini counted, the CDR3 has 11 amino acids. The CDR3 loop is CSAMVNTEAYL.

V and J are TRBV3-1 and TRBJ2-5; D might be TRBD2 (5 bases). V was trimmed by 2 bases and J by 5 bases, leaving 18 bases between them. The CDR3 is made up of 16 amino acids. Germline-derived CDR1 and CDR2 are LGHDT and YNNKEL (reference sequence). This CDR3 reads CASSQYPGLVRETQYF. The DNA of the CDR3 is TGTGCCAGCAGCCAATATCCCGGACTCGTCCGGGAGACCCAGTACTTC.

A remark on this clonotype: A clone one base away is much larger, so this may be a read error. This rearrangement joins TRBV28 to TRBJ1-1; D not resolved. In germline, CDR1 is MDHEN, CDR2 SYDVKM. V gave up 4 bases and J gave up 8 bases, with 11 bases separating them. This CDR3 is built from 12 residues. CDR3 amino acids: CASSYDGREAFF. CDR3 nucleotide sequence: TGTGCCAGCAGTTATGATGGGAGAGAAGCTTTCTTT.

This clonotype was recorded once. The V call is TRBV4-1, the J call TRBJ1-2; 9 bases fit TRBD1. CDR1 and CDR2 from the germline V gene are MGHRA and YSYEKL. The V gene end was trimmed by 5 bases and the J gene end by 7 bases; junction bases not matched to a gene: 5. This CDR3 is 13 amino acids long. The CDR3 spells CASSVQGAGGYTF. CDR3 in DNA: TGCGCCAGCAGCGTACAGGGGGCGGGTGGCTACACCTTC.

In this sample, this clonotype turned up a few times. The CDR3 DNA reads TGTGCCAGCAGCTCCCAGATTAGGGGGGTAGGCTCTGGGGCCAACGTCCTGACTTTC. Translating gives CASSSQIRGVGSGANVLTF. The chain couples TRBV7-6 to TRBJ2-6; possibly TRBD1 or TRBD2 for D (6 bases each). The germline V and J ends were trimmed by 4 bases and 0 bases, with 19 bases remaining between them. The germline gives CDR1 SGHVS, CDR2 FNYEAQ. The CDR3 length is 19 residues.

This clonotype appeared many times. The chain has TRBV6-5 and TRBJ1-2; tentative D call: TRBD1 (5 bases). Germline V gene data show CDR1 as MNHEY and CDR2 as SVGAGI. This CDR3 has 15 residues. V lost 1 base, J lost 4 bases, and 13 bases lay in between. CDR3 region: CASSYYGDSPYGYTF. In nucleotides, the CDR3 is TGTGCCAGCAGTTACTACGGCGACAGCCCCTATGGCTACACCTTC.

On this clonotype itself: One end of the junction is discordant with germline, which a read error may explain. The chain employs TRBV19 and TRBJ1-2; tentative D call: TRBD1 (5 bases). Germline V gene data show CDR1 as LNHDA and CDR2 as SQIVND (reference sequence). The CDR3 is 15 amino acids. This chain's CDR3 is CAGSTPRQGDYGYTF. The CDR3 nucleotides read TGTGCCGGTAGTACTCCCCGGCAGGGTGACTATGGCTACACCTTC.

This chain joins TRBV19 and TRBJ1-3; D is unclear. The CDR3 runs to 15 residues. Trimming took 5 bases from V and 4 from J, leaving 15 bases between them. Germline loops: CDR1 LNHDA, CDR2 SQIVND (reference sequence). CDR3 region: CASSFSGNSGNTIYF. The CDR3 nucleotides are TGTGCCAGTAGTTTTTCCGGGAACAGCGGAAACACCATATATTTT.

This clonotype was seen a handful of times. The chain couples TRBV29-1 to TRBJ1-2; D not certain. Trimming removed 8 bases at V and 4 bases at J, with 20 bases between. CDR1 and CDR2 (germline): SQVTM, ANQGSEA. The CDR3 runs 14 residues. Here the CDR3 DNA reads TGCAGCCTCCTGGACGGCCAGTCCTCCTATGGCTACACCTTC. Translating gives CSLLDGQSSYGYTF.

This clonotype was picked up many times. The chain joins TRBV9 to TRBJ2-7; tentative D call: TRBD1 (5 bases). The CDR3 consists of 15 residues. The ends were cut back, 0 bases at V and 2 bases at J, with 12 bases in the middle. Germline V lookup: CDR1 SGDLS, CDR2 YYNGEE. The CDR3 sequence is CASSVAAGMTYEQYF. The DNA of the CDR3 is TGTGCCAGCAGCGTAGCGGCAGGGATGACCTACGAGCAGTACTTC.